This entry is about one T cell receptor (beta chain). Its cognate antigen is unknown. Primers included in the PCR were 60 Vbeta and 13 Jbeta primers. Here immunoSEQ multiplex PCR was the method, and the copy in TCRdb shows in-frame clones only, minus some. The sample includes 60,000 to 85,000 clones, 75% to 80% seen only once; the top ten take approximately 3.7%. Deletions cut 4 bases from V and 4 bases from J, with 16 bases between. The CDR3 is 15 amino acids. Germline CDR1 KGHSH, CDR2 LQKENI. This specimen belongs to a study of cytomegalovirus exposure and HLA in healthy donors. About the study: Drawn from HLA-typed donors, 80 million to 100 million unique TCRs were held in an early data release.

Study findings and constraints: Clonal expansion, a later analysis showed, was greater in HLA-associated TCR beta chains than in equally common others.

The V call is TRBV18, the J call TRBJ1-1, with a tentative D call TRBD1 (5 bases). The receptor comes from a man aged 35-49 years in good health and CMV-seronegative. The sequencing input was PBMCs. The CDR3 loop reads CASSLGGGTPTEAFF. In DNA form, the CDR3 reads TGTGCCAGCTCACTCGGGGGGGGGACTCCCACTGAAGCTTTCTTT.